The 14 T cell receptor beta chains reported below all come from one sample, sequenced in a study of beta chain features in type 1 diabetes. Study results and limitations: Moderate but significant shortening of TCRB CDR3s was recorded in all four CD4+ subsets from Type 1 diabetes patients.

Isolated RNA was reverse transcribed in full, so expressed TCRB transcripts were sequenced. Generated by immunoSEQ multiplex PCR, the TCRdb table keeps only in-frame clones and is missing some. The sample includes a few hundred thousand clones, roughly 9.8% of them seen just once. For these TCRs, the target antigens are not known. The sequenced sample was central memory CD4+ T cells from blood. The receptor set was obtained from a young man with type 1 diabetes.

This clone was observed many times. The V call is TRBV11-2, the J call TRBJ2-3; TRBD2 aligns across 15 bases. Germline loops: CDR1 SGHAT, CDR2 FQNNGV. The CDR3 spans 16 residues. The V gene end was trimmed by 3 bases and the J gene end by 4 bases; junction bases not matched to a gene: 2. CDR3 protein: CASSLGLAGGADTQYF. In DNA form, the CDR3 reads TGTGCCAGCAGCTTGGGACTAGCGGGAGGAGCAGATACGCAGTATTTT.

The chain couples TRBV25-1 to TRBJ1-2, with unresolved D. The germline V and J ends were trimmed by 2 bases and 4 bases, with 11 bases remaining between them. CDR1 and CDR2 (germline): MGHDK, SYGVNS. There are 14 residues in the CDR3. The CDR3, as DNA: TGTGCCAGCAGTGAAAGGGCGGCAGTCTATGGCTACACCTTC. Translating it yields CASSERAAVYGYTF.

This clone was found a few times. CDR3 protein: CASSSAGLVYEQYF. Written as DNA, the CDR3 is TGTGCCAGCAGCTCCGCGGGACTAGTTTACGAGCAGTACTTC. This chain links TRBV11-2 with TRBJ2-7; 8 bases agree with TRBD2. After removal of 4 bases from V and 4 bases from J, the junction contained 6 bases not matched to a gene. Germline assignment: CDR1 SGHAT and CDR2 FQNNGV. The CDR3 covers 14 residues.

CDR3 region: CASSSGGGQGYEQYF. CDR3 bases: TGTGCCAGCAGCTCAGGAGGGGGACAGGGGTACGAGCAGTACTTC. The rearrangement links TRBV7-3 to TRBJ2-7, with TRBD1 matching over 10 bases. J was trimmed by 4 bases and V by 4 bases; bases with no gene match: 7. The CDR3 covers 15 residues. Germline CDR1 is SGHTA and CDR2 is FQGTGA. Full variable domain (missing parts from reference TRBV7-3 and TRBJ2-7): GAGVSQTPSNKVTEKGKYVELRCDPISGHTALYWYRQSLGQGPEFLIYFQGTGAADDSGLPNDRFFAVRPEGSVSTLKIQRTERGDSAVYLCASSSGGGQGYEQYFGPGTRLTVT.

This clone was counted many times. The gene calls are TRBV7-3 and TRBJ2-1; D gene ambiguous. The length of the CDR3 is 13 residues. Germline assignment: CDR1 SGHTA and CDR2 FQGTGA. V lost 3 bases, J lost 5 bases, and 8 bases lay in between. CDR3 nucleotides: TGTGCCAGCAGCTTGGGTAGTCACAATGAGCAGTTCTTC. Protein sequence: CASSLGSHNEQFF. The variable domain in full, with the rest retrieved from reference TRBV7-3 and TRBJ2-1, is GAGVSQTPSNKVTEKGKYVELRCDPISGHTALYWYRQSLGQGPEFLIYFQGTGAADDSGLPNDRFFAVRPEGSVSTLKIQRTERGDSAVYLCASSLGSHNEQFFGPGTRLTVL.

The chain uses TRBV5-6 and TRBJ1-3; D is possibly TRBD1 (5 bases). Germline CDR1 is SGHDT and CDR2 is YYEEEE. The CDR3 sequence is 14 residues long. Trimming pared 1 base from V and 1 base from J, leaving 6 bases between. The CDR3 reads CASSLWGSGNTIYF. CDR3 bases: TGTGCCAGCAGCTTGTGGGGGTCTGGAAACACCATATATTTT. The variable domain in full, completed from reference TRBV5-6 and TRBJ1-3, reads DAGVTQSPTHLIKTRGQQVTLRCSPKSGHDTVSWYQQALGQGPQFIFQYYEEEERQRGNFPDRFSGHQFPNYSSELNVNALLLGDSALYLCASSLWGSGNTIYFGEGSWLTVV.

This clone was picked up a small number of times. This sequence joins TRBV28 and TRBJ1-2, with D perhaps matching TRBD1 (6 bases). Between the trimmed V and J ends, which lost 4 bases and 5 bases, there was a span of 17 bases. The germline CDR1 and CDR2 sequences are MDHEN and SYDVKM. The CDR3 has 15 residues. The CDR3 loop reads CASSSTGTNNYGYTF. The CDR3 nucleotides read TGTGCCAGCAGTTCCACCGGGACAAACAATTATGGCTACACCTTC.

The table lists this clone with a few counts. The chain carries TRBV11-2 and TRBJ1-3; no reliable D call. CDR1 and CDR2 (germline): SGHAT, FQNNGV. The V and J ends lost 0 bases and 0 bases respectively, with 9 bases between them. This CDR3 region has 16 residues. In DNA, the CDR3 is TGTGCCAGCAGCTTAGAACCGGCCCGCTCTGGAAACACCATATATTTT. This sequence encodes CASSLEPARSGNTIYF.

There are a few counts of this clone. The chain links TRBV19 to TRBJ2-5, with TRBD2 identical over 11 bases. CDR3 length equals 16 residues. The V and J ends lost 6 bases and 2 bases, in that order; junction bases with no gene match: 8. Germline V gene lookup returns CDR1 LNHDA and CDR2 SQIVND (reference sequence). The CDR3 nucleotides are TGTGCCAGTAGGAAGGGACTAGCGGACTTTCAAGAGACCCAGTACTTC. This encodes CASRKGLADFQETQYF.

This clone has more than one count but fewer than ten. The V and J genes are TRBV6-5 and TRBJ2-3, with 12 bases fitting TRBD1. CDR1 and CDR2 from the germline V gene are MNHEY and SVGAGI. V lost 10 bases, J lost 6 bases, and 8 bases stayed unmatched. The CDR3 consists of 14 residues. DNA for the CDR3: TGTGCCATCGGGGGACAGGGGGCTAGTGATACGCAGTATTTT. It translates to CAIGGQGASDTQYF.

This clone was detected many times. The V and J genes are TRBV18 and TRBJ2-7; 9 nucleotides match TRBD1. V lost 6 bases to trimming and J lost 3 bases; unmatched junction nucleotides: 9. Germline CDR1 reads KGHSH; CDR2 reads LQKENI. The CDR3 has 15 residues. The CDR3 sequence is CASSPGTGMIYEQYF. The CDR3 DNA follows: TGTGCCAGCTCCCCCGGGACAGGGATGATCTACGAGCAGTACTTC. Full variable domain (outside the CDR3, taken from reference TRBV18 and TRBJ2-7): NAGVMQNPRHLVRRRGQEARLRCSPMKGHSHVYWYRQLPEEGLKFMVYLQKENIIDESGMPKERFSAEFPKEGPSILRIQQVVRGDSAAYFCASSPGTGMIYEQYFGPGTRLTVT.

This clone was counted a few times. The V gene is TRBV7-2, the J gene TRBJ1-1; D is unclear. With 0 bases removed from V and 0 bases from J, the gap between germline ends came to 8 bases. This CDR3 contains 15 residues. Germline values: CDR1 SGHTA, CDR2 FQGNSA. CDR3 residues: CASSLARVLNTEAFF. In DNA form, the CDR3 reads TGTGCCAGCAGCTTAGCAAGGGTCCTGAACACTGAAGCTTTCTTT.

The CDR3 DNA reads TGCGCCAGCAGCCCCGAAGGGGATCAAACTTTCTACGAGCAGTACTTC. Its translation is CASSPEGDQTFYEQYF. The rearrangement links TRBV4-3 to TRBJ2-7; D might be TRBD1 (5 bases). V gave up 4 bases and J gave up 3 bases, with 19 bases separating them. Germline CDR1 LGHNA, CDR2 YSLEER. This CDR3 region has 16 residues.

The V call is TRBV9, the J call TRBJ1-2; D gene unclear. This CDR3 is 15 amino acids long. V lost 3 bases and J lost 8, with 20 bases in between. Germline values: CDR1 SGDLS, CDR2 YYNGEE. This CDR3 reads CASSAATSAFLGYTF. In DNA form, the CDR3 reads TGTGCCAGCAGCGCAGCGACGAGTGCCTTCTTAGGCTACACCTTC. Using reference TRBV9 and TRBJ1-2 for the parts outside the CDR3, the full variable domain is DSGVTQTPKHLITATGQRVTLRCSPRSGDLSVYWYQQSLDQGLQFLIQYYNGEERAKGNILERFSAQQFPDLHSELNLSSLELGDSALYFCASSAATSAFLGYTFGSGTRLTVV.